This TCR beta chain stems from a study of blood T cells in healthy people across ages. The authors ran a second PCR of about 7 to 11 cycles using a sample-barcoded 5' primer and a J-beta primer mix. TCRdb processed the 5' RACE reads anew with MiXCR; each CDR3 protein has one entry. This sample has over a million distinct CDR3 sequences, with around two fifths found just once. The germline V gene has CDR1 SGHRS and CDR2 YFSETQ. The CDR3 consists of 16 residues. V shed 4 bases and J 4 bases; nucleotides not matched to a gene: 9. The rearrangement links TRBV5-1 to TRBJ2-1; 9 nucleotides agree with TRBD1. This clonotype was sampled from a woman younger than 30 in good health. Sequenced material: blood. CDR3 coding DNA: TGCGCCAGCAGCACCCAACAGGGGGCGCAATACAATGAGCAGTTCTTC. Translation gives CASSTQQGAQYNEQFF.